The text below deals with one TCR beta chain. The sample is drawn from a study of blood T cell repertoires in COVID-19. Study background: Specimens from acute and convalescent COVID-19 originated in the United States, Italy and Spain. The cDNA or gDNA used as material had been derived from T cells, B-cell-depleted T cells, or PBMCs.

This CDR3 region has 14 residues. Trimming left V 2 bases short and J 1 base short, with 9 bases between. Germline V CDR1 and CDR2: SGHDT, YYEEEE. Libraries were prepared by immunoSEQ multiplex PCR; TCRdb keeps only in-frame clonotypes and omits some of them. The sample has under 200,000 clones, roughly 91% seen once; the top ten hold roughly 6%. Material: peripheral blood. This TCR came from a man between 35 and 55 years old with active or convalescent COVID-19. The V gene is TRBV5-6, the J gene TRBJ1-1; D might be TRBD1 (5 bases). CDR3 in DNA: TGTGCCAGCAGCTTAAGGGGCCCGAACACTGAAGCTTTCTTT. Its protein product is CASSLRGPNTEAFF.